The sequence of this T cell receptor beta chain was determined in a study of vaccination effects on CD4 cells after COVID-19. V shed 2 bases, J shed 10 bases, and the junction held 8 bases outside the gene matches. The germline V gene encodes CDR1 ENHRY and CDR2 SYGVKD. The CDR3 has 15 residues. General study findings and limits: Few convalescent patients and no early post-infection timepoints were included in the study.

The authors isolated CD4+ T cells after roughly eleven days of culture. In the vaccine recipients, nucleocapsid antibodies were negative and there was no prior SARS-CoV-2 infection. Sequenced by immunoSEQ multiplex PCR; TCRdb stores in-frame clones only, minus some. Altogether some 28,000 clones are present, about 62% being singletons, with the ten largest covering under 10%. Note on this clone: As yet, its antigen is unknown.

This sequence was found in a human donor who received a COVID-19 vaccine. The sequencing here drew on CD4+ T cells from PBMCs cultured without peptide, taken before COVID-19 vaccination. The chain combines TRBV10-3 with TRBJ1-6, with 7 bases identical to TRBD1. For the CDR3, the DNA is TGTGCCATCAGTGAGCCGACAGGGCAAGCGTCACCCCTCCACTTT. It encodes CAISEPTGQASPLHF.